This TCR beta chain originates from a study of blood T cell repertoires in COVID-19 (dated by TCRdb to the early 2020s). About the study as a whole: The collaborator samples originated in the United States, Italy and Spain and spanned the acute and convalescent phases of COVID-19. The prospective study material was composed of cDNA or gDNA derived from T cells, B-cell-depleted T cells, or PBMCs. The dataset comprised deeply sampled blood TCRbeta repertoires from subjects exposed to, actively infected with, or recovered from COVID-19. The repertoires were released in a freely available public database meant as a resource for research on the immune response to SARS-CoV-2. Samples were obtained from the ongoing ImmuneRACE study (first 160 participants) and from 1,254 subjects provided by 6 global collaborators. Sample metadata almost always included a de-identified subject ID, COVID-19 status, age in years and sex. Where HLA class I and class II types were available, the types were taken from metadata supplied by the sample provider, not from assay-based typing.

V was cut back by 3 bases and J by 1 base, leaving a gap of 9 bases between them. As encoded in the germline V gene (reference sequence), CDR1 is PRHDT while CDR2 is FYEKMQ. The CDR3 holds 14 amino acids from the cysteine to the phenylalanine. CDR3 DNA only is kept here, 42 bases in frame from base 1. Each collaborating institution followed its own protocols to collect whole blood in K2EDTA tubes. For TCRbeta analysis, collaborators shipped samples as frozen whole blood, isolated PBMCs, or DNA extracted from either of those sample types. Concerning this clone itself: The antigen it binds to is not known. Base qualities are not at hand, and no much larger clone is one base apart.

Study-wide conclusions, independent of this receptor: The quantity of clinical and demographic metadata differed by source and by participant and was supplied without curation.

TCRbeta CDR3 regions were amplified from genomic DNA by means of the immunoSEQ Assay, a bias-controlled multiplex PCR. Per the source publication's procedure: The number of nucleated cells in each sample was estimated from the amplification of reference gene primers within the assay. To quantify the absolute abundance of each unique TCRbeta CDR3 rearrangement, sequence reads were collapsed and filtered. For each sample, productive Simpson clonality was calculated as the square root of Simpson's diversity index across productive rearrangements. This is the immuneACCESS table as TCRdb keeps it, with only in-frame sequences that have V and J called. A part of the clones is gone; compared with another copy, unresolved V genes explain less than half, and the rest is unexplained. V and J calls and clone size are given by that table; D and trimming were obtained from the DNA. Here the sample has about 86,000 clones; 70% to 85% occur a single time. The ten largest clones capture 11% of the sample.

Recombination connected TRBV13 to TRBJ1-1; the D gene cannot be resolved reliably. The sequencing input was peripheral blood. This clonotype was obtained from a man in his 70s with acute or convalescent COVID-19. The CDR3 has the sequence CASSFSGRNTEAFF. The DNA sequence is TGTGCCAGCAGCTTTTCCGGGAGGAACACTGAAGCTTTCTTT.